Below, 26 T cell receptor beta chains from the same sample are listed, as sequenced in a study of T cell responses to AZD1222 COVID-19 vaccine. Profiling relied on immunoSEQ multiplex PCR, and the TCRdb table lists in-frame clones only, not all of them. Here the sample spans under 150,000 clones, 80% to 90% being singletons. The sequenced sample was peripheral blood, obtained on day 0 of MenACWY control vaccination. Receptors were obtained from an adult in good health.

The chain links TRBV28 to TRBJ2-5; 10 nucleotides align to TRBD2. This CDR3 is 14 amino acids long. V gave up 5 bases and J gave up 5 bases; unmatched junction bases: 5. Germline V lookup: CDR1 MDHEN, CDR2 SYDVKM. Here the CDR3 DNA reads TGTGCCAGCAGTAAACTAGCGGGGCATGAGACCCAGTACTTC. Its protein product is CASSKLAGHETQYF.

The chain recombines TRBV19 with TRBJ1-5; tentative D call: TRBD1 (5 bases). The CDR3 spans 13 residues. Trimming took off 6 bases at V and 1 base at J, with 7 bases between the two ends. Germline CDR1 is LNHDA and CDR2 is SQIVND (reference sequence). The CDR3: CASRRDSNQPQHF. The CDR3 DNA follows: TGTGCCAGTAGAAGGGACAGCAATCAGCCCCAGCATTTT.

The CDR3 DNA sequence: TGTGCCAGCAGCTTTTCAGGGGGGCGTCAAGAGACCCAGTACTTC. Translated: CASSFSGGRQETQYF. V gene TRBV7-3 combines with J gene TRBJ2-5; D perhaps matches TRBD1 (7 bases). Trimming removed 3 bases at V and 2 bases at J, with 13 bases between. This CDR3 contains 15 residues. Germline values: CDR1 SGHTA, CDR2 FQGTGA.

V gene TRBV4-1 combines with J gene TRBJ2-1; 11 nucleotides agree with TRBD1. Per germline, CDR1 MGHRA and CDR2 YSYEKL. The CDR3 length is 14 residues. V lost 8 bases to trimming and J lost 5 bases; unmatched junction nucleotides: 5. CDR3 in amino acids: CASSRGQGDNEQFF. DNA of the CDR3: TGCGCCAGCTCTCGGGGACAGGGGGACAATGAGCAGTTCTTC.

In this sample, this clone turned up once. The chain combines TRBV11-2 with TRBJ2-7, with 8 positions matching TRBD2. Losses at the gene ends were 1 base for V and 3 bases for J; bases not matched to a gene: 8. The CDR3 loop spans 16 amino acids. Looked up from germline, CDR1 is SGHAT and CDR2 is FQNNGV. CDR3 in DNA: TGTGCCAGCAGCTTAGCGCCAGCGGGGGCTCTCTACGAGCAGTACTTC. Protein sequence: CASSLAPAGALYEQYF.

V and J are TRBV9 and TRBJ2-3, with TRBD2 matching over 10 bases. The germline V gene encodes CDR1 SGDLS and CDR2 YYNGEE. This CDR3 has 15 residues. With V trimmed by 3 bases and J by 2 bases, 3 bases remained unmatched. This chain's CDR3 is CASSATSGVTDTQYF. CDR3 DNA: TGTGCCAGCAGCGCAACTAGCGGGGTCACAGATACGCAGTATTTT.

The chain couples TRBV5-5 to TRBJ2-5; 11 bases agree with TRBD2. The CDR3 contains 16 residues. Germline CDR1 SGHKS, CDR2 YYEKEE (reference sequence). The V and J ends lost 0 bases and 6 bases, in that order; junction bases with no gene match: 7. CDR3 DNA: TGTGCCAGCAGCTTGGCGGTAGCGGGGGGGGATAAGACCCAGTACTTC. It translates to CASSLAVAGGDKTQYF.

The V call is TRBV5-3, the J call TRBJ2-2; 9 bases are shared with TRBD1. TRBV5-3 is an ORF, and what it does is uncertain. With 0 bases clipped from V and 2 bases from J, the junction kept 5 bases outside the gene matches. The CDR3 has 17 residues. The DNA for the CDR3 is TGTGCCAGAAGCTTGGACAGGGGGCCTGCCAACACCGGGGAGCTGTTTTTT. Its translation: CARSLDRGPANTGELFF.

The J gene is TRBJ1-2, the V gene TRBV7-2; 7 nucleotides align to TRBD1. Germline lookup yields CDR1 SGHTA and CDR2 FQGNSA. The length of the CDR3 is 16 residues. The J segment lost 1 base and the V segment lost 4 bases, leaving 9 bases of the junction unmatched. DNA for the CDR3: TGTGCCAGCAGCTACGGGACAGTATACAATAACTATGGCTACACCTTC. Protein: CASSYGTVYNNYGYTF.

The chain carries TRBV6-1 and TRBJ2-7, with D possibly matching TRBD1 (5 bases). CDR1 is MNHNS, CDR2 SASEGT, per germline. The CDR3 loop spans 15 amino acids. The V end lost 2 bases, the J end lost 0 bases, and 11 bases lay between the germline ends. The CDR3 sequence: CASSERYRLSYEQYF. In DNA, the CDR3 is TGTGCCAGCAGTGAACGATACAGGCTCTCCTACGAGCAGTACTTC.

This clone was counted a single time. The V and J genes are TRBV6-2 or TRBV6-3 and TRBJ1-2, with D possibly matching TRBD1 (5 bases). The germline CDR1 and CDR2 sequences are MNHEY and SVGEGT. This CDR3 has 15 residues. Deletions cut 2 bases from V and 1 base from J, with 11 bases between. In DNA, the CDR3 is TGTGCCAGCAGTTACGACAGAATACTTAACTATGGCTACACCTTC. Its translation is CASSYDRILNYGYTF.

V gene TRBV4-1 combines with J gene TRBJ1-3; D is uncertain. The CDR3 is 15 residues long. Per germline, CDR1 MGHRA and CDR2 YSYEKL. V lost 1 base and J lost 0, with 7 bases in between. This CDR3 is CASSQALSSGNTIYF. The CDR3 DNA reads TGCGCCAGCAGCCAAGCTCTCTCCTCTGGAAACACCATATATTTT.

The chain has TRBV10-2 and TRBJ1-2; TRBD1 matches 7 bases. V lost 4 bases and J lost 5; bases outside the gene matches: 4. The CDR3 covers 13 residues. Germline CDR1 is WSHSY and CDR2 is SAAADI. The CDR3 reads CASSVGTAYGYTF. CDR3 nucleotides: TGCGCCAGCAGTGTGGGGACAGCGTATGGCTACACCTTC.

CDR3 sequence (DNA): TGTGCCAGTTCCGACAGGGACAATCAGCCCCAGCATTTT. This translates into CASSDRDNQPQHF. V and J are TRBV19 and TRBJ1-5, with 7 bases fitting TRBD1. This CDR3 region has 13 residues. CDR1 is LNHDA, CDR2 SQIVND, per germline (reference sequence). V dropped 8 bases and J dropped 3; count of bases not matched to a gene: 4.

The chain links TRBV10-1 to TRBJ1-2; maybe TRBD1 (5 bases). Trimming left V 8 bases short and J 11 bases short, with 9 bases between. The germline V gene has CDR1 WNHNN and CDR2 SYGVQD (reference sequence). CDR3 size: 9 residues. CDR3 DNA: TGCGCCAGCGGGGCAGGGTACACCTTC. It codes for CASGAGYTF.

The DNA of the CDR3 is TGTGCCAGTAGTATGCGAGGAGGCGTAAGGCCCTACGAGCAGTACTTC. This encodes CASSMRGGVRPYEQYF. The genes are TRBV19 and TRBJ2-7; weak D call: TRBD2 (5 bases). Germline V gene sequence: CDR1 LNHDA, CDR2 SQIVND (reference sequence). V was clipped by 3 bases and J by 2 bases, with 17 bases between them. The CDR3 is 16 residues long. Based on the CDR3 plus reference TRBV19 and TRBJ2-7, the full variable domain is DGGITQSPKYLFRKEGQNVTLSCEQNLNHDAMYWYRQDPGQGLRLIYYSQIVNDFQKGDIAEGYSVSREKKESFPLTVTSAQKNPTAFYLCASSMRGGVRPYEQYFGPGTRLTVT.

The CDR3 protein is CASSKWDASNQPQHF. The CDR3 DNA reads TGTGCCAGCAGCAAATGGGACGCTAGCAATCAGCCCCAGCATTTT. The V and J genes are TRBV7-2 and TRBJ1-5, with D possibly being TRBD1 (5 bases). Trimming took off 5 bases at V and 0 bases at J, with 11 bases between the two ends. CDR1 is SGHTA and CDR2 is FQGNSA in the germline V gene. The CDR3 has 15 residues.

This clone was counted only a few times. V gene TRBV10-3 combines with J gene TRBJ1-3, with TRBD1 matching 10 bases. V shed 4 bases, J shed 7 bases, and the junction held 1 base outside the gene matches. CDR3 length equals 13 residues. Germline assignment: CDR1 ENHRY and CDR2 SYGVKD. The CDR3 region has the DNA TGTGCCATCAGTGCGGGACAGGGGAACACCATATATTTT. Residues: CAISAGQGNTIYF.

V and J are TRBV7-8 and TRBJ1-2, with 8 bases identical to TRBD1. This CDR3 spans 14 amino acids. Trimming removed 1 base from V and 3 bases from J; junction bases left unmatched: 1. Germline V gene data show CDR1 as SGHVS and CDR2 as FQNEAQ. The CDR3, as DNA: TGTGCCAGCAGCTTAGGGACAGGGTACTATGGCTACACCTTC. Translated, it gives CASSLGTGYYGYTF.

The chain links TRBV4-3 to TRBJ1-2; D is uncertain. The germline CDR1 and CDR2 sequences are LGHNA and YSLEER. This CDR3 spans 15 amino acids. V gave up 1 base and J gave up 0 bases, with 9 bases separating them. CDR3 sequence: CASSQGRNPNYGYTF. Here the CDR3 DNA reads TGCGCCAGCAGCCAAGGGAGGAATCCTAACTATGGCTACACCTTC.

The genes are TRBV28 and TRBJ1-2; TRBD1 might be the D (5 bases). V lost 5 bases to trimming and J lost 5 bases, with 15 bases between them. Germline CDR1 and CDR2: MDHEN and SYDVKM. This CDR3 region has 14 residues. This chain's CDR3 is CASSNRDGYYGYTF. As DNA, the CDR3 is TGTGCCAGCAGTAACCGGGACGGTTATTATGGCTACACCTTC.

The CDR3 loop reads CASSFPGQAFNEQFF. The CDR3, as DNA: TGTGCCAGCAGCTTTCCCGGACAGGCCTTCAATGAGCAGTTCTTC. J is TRBJ2-1 and V is TRBV7-9; the match to TRBD1 covers 7 bases. V was clipped by 3 bases and J by 6 bases; unmatched bases: 8. There are 15 residues in the CDR3. Germline V gene lookup returns CDR1 SEHNR and CDR2 FQNEAQ (reference sequence).

In DNA form, the CDR3 reads TGTGCCAGCAGCCTGGGGGGTACTAATGAAAAACTGTTTTTT. Its translation is CASSLGGTNEKLFF. The rearrangement joins TRBV9 to TRBJ1-4, with a possible D match to TRBD1 (5 bases). The V gene's germline CDR1 is SGDLS and CDR2 YYNGEE. Trimming stripped 4 bases from V and 2 bases from J, with 9 bases between. The CDR3 spans 14 residues.

V usage is TRBV6-1 and J usage is TRBJ1-2, with D unclear. Germline V lookup: CDR1 MNHNS, CDR2 SASEGT. This CDR3 has 14 residues. The V end was cut by 0 bases, the J end by 8 bases, with 13 bases between. The CDR3 sequence is CASSEAPGRLGYTF. The CDR3 nucleotides are TGTGCCAGCAGTGAAGCACCGGGCAGACTAGGCTACACCTTC.

The V and J genes are TRBV7-2 and TRBJ2-3, with 8 nucleotides matching TRBD1. The CDR3 is 15 amino acids. Germline CDR1 SGHTA, CDR2 FQGNSA. The ends lost 1 base at V and 2 bases at J; junction bases unmatched: 2. The CDR3 loop reads CASSLGGQATDTQYF. The CDR3 DNA reads TGTGCCAGCAGCTTAGGGGGACAGGCCACAGATACGCAGTATTTT. Full variable domain (remainder filled in from reference TRBV7-2 and TRBJ2-3): GAGVSQSPSNKVTEKGKDVELRCDPISGHTALYWYRQSLGQGLEFLIYFQGNSAPDKSGLPSDRFSAERTGGSVSTLTIQRTQQEDSAVYLCASSLGGQATDTQYFGPGTRLTVL.

This clone was found a few times. This sequence joins TRBV7-9 and TRBJ1-2; D unresolved. The CDR3 contains 15 residues. The germline V gene encodes CDR1 SEHNR and CDR2 FQNEAQ (reference sequence). Trimming stripped 1 base from V and 0 bases from J, with 9 bases between. As DNA, the CDR3 is TGTGCCAGCAGCTTAGTGGGAGGGCCTAACTATGGCTACACCTTC. As protein: CASSLVGGPNYGYTF.